This entry describes one T cell receptor (beta chain). As yet, its antigen is unknown. This record belongs to a study of cytomegalovirus exposure and HLA in healthy donors. Whole-study findings and limits: Generally TCR sequences proved uncommon, though certain public TCRs appeared in numerous donors. With high specificity and sensitivity, the classifier reportedly diagnosed cytomegalovirus status. For TCR beta chains, V- and J-gene trimming was later linked to a missense DCLRE1C variant.

The PCR was carried out with 60 Vbeta primers and 13 Jbeta primers. Some clones are missing from TCRdb's copy, which holds only in-frame ones; the method was immunoSEQ multiplex PCR. This sample's table reports 50,000 to 75,000 clones. V was pared by 6 bases and J by 8 bases, with 10 bases between. The CDR3 loop spans 11 amino acids. The germline V gene encodes CDR1 MDHEN and CDR2 SYDVKM. The sequencing input was PBMCs. The TCR originated in a woman aged 18-30 years in good health and CMV-seronegative. This chain uses TRBV28 with TRBJ1-2; the D gene is possibly TRBD1 (5 bases). The DNA of the CDR3 is TGTGCCAGCAGCGCAGGGATCGGCTACACCTTC. Residues: CASSAGIGYTF.